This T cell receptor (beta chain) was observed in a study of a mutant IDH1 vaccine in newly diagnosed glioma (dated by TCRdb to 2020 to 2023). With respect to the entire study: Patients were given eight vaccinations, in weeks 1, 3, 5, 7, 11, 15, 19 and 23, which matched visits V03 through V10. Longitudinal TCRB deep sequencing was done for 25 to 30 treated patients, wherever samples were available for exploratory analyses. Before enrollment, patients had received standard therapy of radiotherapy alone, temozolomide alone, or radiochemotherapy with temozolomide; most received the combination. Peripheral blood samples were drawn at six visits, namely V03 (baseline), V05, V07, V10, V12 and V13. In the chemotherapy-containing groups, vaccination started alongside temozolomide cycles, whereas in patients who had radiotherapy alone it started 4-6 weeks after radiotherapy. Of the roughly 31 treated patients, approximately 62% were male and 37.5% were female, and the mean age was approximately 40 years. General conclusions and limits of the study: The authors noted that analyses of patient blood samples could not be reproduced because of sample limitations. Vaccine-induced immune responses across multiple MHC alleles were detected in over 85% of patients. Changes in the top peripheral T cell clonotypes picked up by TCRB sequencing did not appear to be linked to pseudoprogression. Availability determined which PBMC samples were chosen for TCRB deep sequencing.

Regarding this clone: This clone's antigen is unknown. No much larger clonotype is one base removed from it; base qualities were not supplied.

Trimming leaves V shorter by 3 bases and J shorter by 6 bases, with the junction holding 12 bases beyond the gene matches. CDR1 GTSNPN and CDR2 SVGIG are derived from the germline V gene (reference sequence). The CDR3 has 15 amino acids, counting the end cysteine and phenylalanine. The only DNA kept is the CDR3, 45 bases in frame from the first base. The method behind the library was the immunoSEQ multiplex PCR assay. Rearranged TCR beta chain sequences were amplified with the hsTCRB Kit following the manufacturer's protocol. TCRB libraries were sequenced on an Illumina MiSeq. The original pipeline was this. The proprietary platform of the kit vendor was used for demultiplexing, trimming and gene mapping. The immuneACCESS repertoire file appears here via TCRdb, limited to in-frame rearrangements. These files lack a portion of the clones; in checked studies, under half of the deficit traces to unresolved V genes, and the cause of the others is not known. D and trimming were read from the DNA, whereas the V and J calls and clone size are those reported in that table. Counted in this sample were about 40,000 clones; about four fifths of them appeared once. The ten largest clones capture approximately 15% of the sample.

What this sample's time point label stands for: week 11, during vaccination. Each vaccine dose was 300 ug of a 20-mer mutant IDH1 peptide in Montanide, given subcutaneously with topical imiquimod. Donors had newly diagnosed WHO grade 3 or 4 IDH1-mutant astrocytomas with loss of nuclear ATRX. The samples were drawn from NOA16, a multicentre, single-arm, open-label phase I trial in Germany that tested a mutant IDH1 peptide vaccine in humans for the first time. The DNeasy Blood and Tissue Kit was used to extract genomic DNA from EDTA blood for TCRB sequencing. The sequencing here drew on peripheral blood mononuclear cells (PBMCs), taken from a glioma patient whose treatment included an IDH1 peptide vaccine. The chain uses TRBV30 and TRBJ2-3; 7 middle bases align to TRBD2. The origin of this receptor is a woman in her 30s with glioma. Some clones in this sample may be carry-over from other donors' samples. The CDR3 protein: CAWSGPAGVRDTQYF. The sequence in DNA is TGTGCCTGGAGCGGCCCTGCGGGAGTCAGGGATACGCAGTATTTT.